The clone carrying this T cell receptor (beta chain) was counted between two and nine times. Its antigen is currently unknown. The PCR employed 60 Vbeta primers together with 13 Jbeta primers. Generated by immunoSEQ multiplex PCR, the TCRdb table keeps only in-frame clones and is missing some. The table records about 200,000 clones, around 78% of them present only once. This sample was taken from a study of cytomegalovirus exposure and HLA in healthy donors. Per the germline V gene, CDR1 is SGHAT and CDR2 is FQDESV (reference sequence). The CDR3 is made up of 15 amino acids. V was shortened by 5 bases and J by 2 bases, with 14 bases between the two germline ends. General study findings and limits: Several top significant clusters appeared, in a later analysis, to be linked to common viral pathogens. The majority of CMV-associated TCR beta chains were reported as apparently HLA-restricted in a later analysis.

The source material was PBMCs. This clonotype was sampled from a man under 40 in good health and CMV-seronegative. V usage is TRBV11-1 and J usage is TRBJ2-3; a weak D match, TRBD2 (7 bases). CDR3 amino acids: CASSVGEGDTDTQYF. CDR3 sequence (DNA): TGTGCCAGCAGCGTTGGGGAGGGGGACACAGATACGCAGTATTTT.